This T cell receptor (beta chain) was found in a study of metastatic and nonmetastatic thyroid tumors (dated by TCRdb to 2018 to 2021). General notes on the study: Repertoires were compared across peripheral blood and tumor or nodule tissue samples from malignant and benign thyroid patients. What the study reported, not specific to this receptor: In both blood and tumor samples, TCR beta diversity was reported to be significantly higher in malignant tumors than in benign nodules.

This clone came up a few times. What antigen it recognizes has not been identified. No base quality information exists; no much larger clone differs at one position. Spanning cysteine to phenylalanine, the CDR3 consists of 11 amino acids. Only the CDR3 region is kept as DNA, spanning 33 bases read in frame from base 1. According to the germline V gene, CDR1 reads MDHEN and CDR2 reads SYDVKM. The trim is 8 bases for V and 2 bases for J, with a gap of 6 bases between the germline ends. Libraries came from PCR. The sequencing machine was an Illumina HiSeq 4000. The TCR beta-chain CDR3 region of each patient was profiled by high-throughput sequencing. The authors' pipeline ran thus. The researchers built a classifier to tell apart papillary thyroid cancer patients with distant metastasis, based on CDR3 differences among clinicopathological groups. Repertoire diversity was assessed with the Shannon index, and tumor-blood repertoire similarity with the Morisita-Horn index. TCRdb cleaned the public reads at Q25 with fastp, built clones with MiXCR and kept in-frame beta chains. TCRdb assigned the V and J calls; the authors' analysis was not used. The table for this sample lists around 61,000 clones; roughly 30% of them were counted only once. Roughly 15% of the sample is held by the ten biggest clonotypes.

Before undergoing thyroid surgery, none of the patients had been given any kind of treatment. Patient clinical samples collected from about 2011 to 2019 were retrospectively analysed using T-cell receptor beta sequencing. The sequenced sample consisted of blood. This sequence originates from a female donor with papillary thyroid cancer or a benign thyroid nodule (not recorded which). Some clones in this sample may be carry-over from other donors' samples. This chain joins TRBV28 to TRBJ1-1, with the D gene not confidently named. The CDR3 sequence is CASWGNTEAFF. The DNA sequence is as follows: TGTGCCAGCTGGGGAAACACTGAAGCTTTCTTT.